These T cell receptor beta chains were read from a single sample in a study of shared clonotypes between healthy human individuals. Produced via immunoSEQ multiplex PCR; TCRdb's table is partial and in-frame only. The data show about 1 million clones, about 70% seen once. What was sequenced was memory CD4+ T cells sorted from blood. All receptors derive from a man between 18 and 35 years old in good health. CDR3s include the opening cysteine and the closing phenylalanine or tryptophan. Each record gives: V gene, J gene, clone size, D gene, CDR3 protein, CDR3 DNA. The D gene is left open where the match is weak. Some rows mark clone size as missing; the rest say once, few, many or name a class of expanded clone.

V gene: TRBV5-1
J gene: TRBJ1-1
clone size: NA
D gene: TRBD1
CDR3 protein: CASSLGDRGRTEAFF
CDR3 DNA: TGCGCCAGCAGCTTAGGTGACAGGGGGCGGACTGAAGCTTTCTTT

V gene: TRBV4-1
J gene: TRBJ1-6
clone size: few
D gene: NA
CDR3 protein: CASSQEGAYSPLHF
CDR3 DNA: TGCGCCAGCAGCCAAGAGGGGGCTTATTCACCCCTCCACTTT

V gene: TRBV5-1
J gene: TRBJ2-2
clone size: NA
D gene: NA
CDR3 protein: CASSLTSINTGELFF
CDR3 DNA: TGCGCCAGCAGCTTGACTAGCATAAACACCGGGGAGCTGTTTTTT

V gene: TRBV5-4
J gene: TRBJ2-3
clone size: NA
D gene: TRBD2
CDR3 protein: CASSLGAGAQDTQYF
CDR3 DNA: TGTGCCAGCAGCTTGGGGGCGGGAGCCCAAGATACGCAGTATTTT

V gene: TRBV6-6
J gene: TRBJ1-4
clone size: many
D gene: TRBD1
CDR3 protein: CASSLFPGTVNEKLFF
CDR3 DNA: TGTGCCAGCAGTCTCTTCCCAGGGACAGTTAATGAAAAACTGTTTTTT

V gene: TRBV4-3
J gene: TRBJ1-1
clone size: NA
D gene: NA
CDR3 protein: CASSPSPLWNTEAFF
CDR3 DNA: TGCGCCAGCAGCCCCTCCCCCTTGTGGAACACTGAAGCTTTCTTT

V gene: TRBV12-5
J gene: TRBJ1-1
clone size: NA
D gene: NA
CDR3 protein: CASGLQSF
CDR3 DNA: TGTGCTAGTGGTTTGCAATCATTT

V gene: TRBV30
J gene: TRBJ2-3
clone size: NA
D gene: NA
CDR3 protein: CAWSRPDTQYF
CDR3 DNA: TGTGCCTGGAGTCGGCCAGATACGCAGTATTTT

V gene: TRBV9
J gene: TRBJ2-7
clone size: NA
D gene: TRBD1
CDR3 protein: CASSEGDRFYEQYF
CDR3 DNA: TGTGCCAGCAGCGAAGGGGACAGGTTCTACGAGCAGTACTTC

V gene: TRBV10-3
J gene: TRBJ1-2
clone size: NA
D gene: NA
CDR3 protein: CAISGGPVEGGYTF
CDR3 DNA: TGTGCCATCAGTGGGGGACCGGTCGAGGGAGGCTACACCTTC

V gene: TRBV30
J gene: TRBJ2-1
clone size: NA
D gene: TRBD2
CDR3 protein: CAWSVELAGGRNEQFF
CDR3 DNA: TGTGCCTGGAGTGTTGAACTAGCGGGGGGGCGGAATGAGCAGTTCTTC

V gene: TRBV20-1
J gene: TRBJ2-3
clone size: NA
D gene: NA
CDR3 protein: CSARADTQYF
CDR3 DNA: TGCAGTGCTAGAGCAGATACGCAGTATTTT

V gene: TRBV4-3
J gene: TRBJ2-1
clone size: NA
D gene: TRBD1
CDR3 protein: CASSRSGGSEQFF
CDR3 DNA: TGCGCCAGCAGCCGGTCAGGGGGCAGTGAGCAGTTCTTC

V gene: TRBV7-9
J gene: TRBJ1-1
clone size: NA
D gene: NA
CDR3 protein: CASSSGTANTEAFF
CDR3 DNA: TGTGCCAGCAGCTCCGGGACGGCCAACACTGAAGCTTTCTTT

V gene: TRBV2
J gene: TRBJ1-5
clone size: NA
D gene: NA
CDR3 protein: CASRRGIYNQPQHF
CDR3 DNA: TGTGCCAGCAGGCGGGGGATCTACAATCAGCCCCAGCATTTT

V gene: TRBV18
J gene: TRBJ2-7
clone size: NA
D gene: TRBD2
CDR3 protein: CASSSWGTSGYEQYF
CDR3 DNA: TGTGCCAGCTCATCTTGGGGGACTAGCGGCTACGAGCAGTACTTC

V gene: TRBV5-1
J gene: TRBJ1-1
clone size: NA
D gene: TRBD1
CDR3 protein: CASSLRDSQNTEAFF
CDR3 DNA: TGCGCCAGCAGCTTGCGGGACAGCCAGAACACTGAAGCTTTCTTT

V gene: TRBV21-1
J gene: TRBJ2-7
clone size: NA
D gene: NA
CDR3 protein: CASSTIDRGQGEQYF
CDR3 DNA: TGTGCCAGCAGCACCATCGACAGGGGGCAGGGCGAGCAGTACTTC

V gene: TRBV5-3
J gene: TRBJ1-2
clone size: NA
D gene: NA
CDR3 protein: CARSRQPLPLGGYTF
CDR3 DNA: TGTGCCAGAAGCCGACAACCGCTCCCTTTGGGGGGCTACACCTTC

V gene: TRBV25-1
J gene: TRBJ1-2
clone size: NA
D gene: TRBD1
CDR3 protein: CASSDFEATGNSYGYTF
CDR3 DNA: TGTGCCAGCAGTGATTTTGAGGCGACAGGGAATTCCTATGGCTACACCTTC

V gene: TRBV4-3
J gene: TRBJ2-5
clone size: many
D gene: TRBD2
CDR3 protein: CASSQDFRTSGQETQYF
CDR3 DNA: TGCGCCAGCAGCCAAGATTTCCGGACTAGCGGCCAAGAGACCCAGTACTTC

V gene: TRBV7-2
J gene: TRBJ2-2
clone size: NA
D gene: NA
CDR3 protein: CASSRLGAPGTGELFF
CDR3 DNA: TGTGCCAGCAGCCGACTGGGCGCACCCGGCACCGGGGAGCTGTTTTTT

V gene: TRBV18
J gene: TRBJ1-2
clone size: NA
D gene: TRBD1
CDR3 protein: CASSPGRGYGYTF
CDR3 DNA: TGTGCCAGCTCACCAGGCAGGGGGTATGGCTACACCTTC

V gene: TRBV7-8
J gene: TRBJ2-7
clone size: NA
D gene: NA
CDR3 protein: CASSLTGNSYEQYF
CDR3 DNA: TGTGCCAGCAGCTTAACGGGGAATAGCTACGAGCAGTACTTC

V gene: TRBV30
J gene: TRBJ2-6
clone size: NA
D gene: NA
CDR3 protein: CAWRGSGAGANVLTF
CDR3 DNA: TGTGCCTGGAGAGGGAGTGGGGCTGGGGCCAACGTCCTGACTTTC

V gene: TRBV5-1
J gene: TRBJ2-7
clone size: NA
D gene: TRBD2
CDR3 protein: CASSPRTSGGSYEQYF
CDR3 DNA: TGCGCCAGCAGCCCAAGGACTAGCGGGGGGAGTTACGAGCAGTACTTC